The TCR beta chain under discussion was sequenced for a study of CD8 T cells in Susac syndrome (dated by TCRdb to between 2017 and 2020). Context from the whole study: The study used repertoire sequencing to test whether antigen drove CD8+ T cell activation and differentiation in Susac syndrome. The clonality of the CD8+ T cell repertoire was compared across about a dozen healthy donors, roughly 14 Susac syndrome patients and fewer than 16 multiple sclerosis patients.

Based on the germline V gene, the CDR1 and CDR2 sequences are SGDLS and YYNGEE. V loses 5 bases, J loses 3 bases, and the germline ends lie 9 bases apart. From its cysteine to its phenylalanine, the CDR3 spans 13 amino acids. Solely the CDR3 DNA is kept, with 39 bases framed from the first base. Comments on this clonotype: Its antigen is currently not known. No qualities accompany the bases; no much larger clone lies one base away.

General findings and caveats noted by the study authors: The number of individuals in the TCR sequencing and HLA analysis was acknowledged as relatively small.

Peripheral blood CD8+ and CD4+ T cells from healthy donors, Susac syndrome patients and multiple sclerosis patients were profiled by high-throughput TCR beta sequencing. The multiple sclerosis controls were treatment-naive patients whose relapsing-remitting disease, either stable or active, fulfilled the revised McDonald criteria. CD8+ TEMRA cells were enriched by FACS, while bulk CD8+ and CD4+ T cells were purified by magnetic negative isolation. Blood was drawn into EDTA tubes, processed within 24 hours, and PBMCs were isolated by density gradient centrifugation. PBMCs destined for TCR sequencing were cryopreserved in liquid nitrogen and later thawed in a 37 °C water bath. The sorted or isolated CD4+, CD8+ and CD8+ TEMRA cells had a purity of 90% or higher. RNA was extracted with the RNeasy kit and roughly 0.45 to 1 ug was reverse transcribed using random hexamers. TCR beta CDR3 regions were amplified with the immunoSEQ multiplex PCR assay covering 54 Vbeta and 13 Jbeta segments. PCR amplification bias was corrected by using a synthetic template baseline for primer optimization and computational correction. In the authors' own workflow: Only productive sequences were kept, with reads annotated to V, D and J genes according to IMGT and analyzed in immunoSEQ Analyzer. Clonality was computed as one minus Shannon entropy normalized by log2 of the number of productive unique sequences. Public and private clones were assessed among the 100 most prevalent clones of each patient and control. A clone was defined as Susac-specific if it was absent from the healthy and MS cohorts, from around 960 published viral clones and from other ImmuneACCESS disease sequences. The public reads were reanalyzed by TCRdb: fastp trimming at Q25, MiXCR alignment, in-frame beta chains only. Merged by CDR3 protein, the rows form single entries marked with the most common genes and DNA. The V and J calls here are based on TCRdb, not the publication. The sample data list about 150,000 distinct CDR3 sequences, and 85% to 95% of these were observed just once. Roughly 0.21% of the sample rests with the top ten.

This sequence originates from a human donor with multiple sclerosis. Rearrangement joined TRBV9 to TRBJ1-5; the D segment could be TRBD1, given 6 matching bases. The sample comprised CD8+ T cells from PBMCs. The CDR3 amino acid sequence is: CASRGQNNQPQHF. The DNA reads TGTGCCAGCAGAGGACAGAACAATCAGCCCCAGCATTTT.